Shown below are 10 T cell receptor beta chains from a single sample sequenced in a study of early T cells in non-severe SARS-CoV-2 infection. TCRdb independently ran MiXCR on the 5' RACE reads; one entry per CDR3 protein. The profile shows some 78,000 distinct CDR3 sequences, less than 15% of them singletons. The sequencing input was whole blood. Receptors originate from an adult who was a healthcare worker with PCR-confirmed SARS-CoV-2 infection or an uninfected control (not recorded which).

The chain recombines TRBV4-1 with TRBJ2-2; 10 bases align to TRBD1. Losses at the gene ends were 3 bases for V and 11 bases for J; bases not matched to a gene: 6. The V gene's germline CDR1 is MGHRA and CDR2 YSYEKL. The length of the CDR3 is 14 residues. The CDR3 sequence is CASSHLTGGGELFF. CDR3 DNA sequence: TGCGCCAGCAGCCACCTGACAGGGGGCGGCGAGCTGTTTTTT.

The table lists this clonotype with many counts. CDR3 DNA: TGTGCCAGCAGGGGGTCAGGGAGTGAGCAGTTCTTC. This codes for CASRGSGSEQFF. The chain links TRBV12-3 or TRBV12-4 to TRBJ2-1, with D possibly called TRBD1 or TRBD2 (5 bases each). Between the trimmed V and J ends, which lost 6 bases and 9 bases, there was a span of 12 bases. The CDR3 contains 12 residues.

The chain links TRBV6-4 to TRBJ2-3, with D possibly being TRBD2 (6 bases). Between the trimmed V and J ends, which lost 3 bases and 0 bases, there was a span of 10 bases. The germline V gene encodes CDR1 MRHNA and CDR2 SNTAGT. This CDR3 is 15 amino acids long. The CDR3 sequence: CASSDLSGSTDTQYF. CDR3 in DNA: TGTGCCAGCAGTGATCTTAGCGGAAGCACAGATACGCAGTATTTT.

This chain links TRBV20-1 with TRBJ1-1, with 8 bases that match TRBD1. Germline loops: CDR1 DFQATT, CDR2 SNEGSKA (reference sequence). The ends lost 6 bases at V and 3 bases at J; junction bases unmatched: 9. The CDR3 runs 14 residues. CDR3 region: CSAKSGGRDTEAFF. CDR3 bases: TGCAGTGCCAAGTCAGGGGGCAGGGACACTGAAGCTTTCTTT.

This chain uses TRBV11-2 with TRBJ2-2; 7 nucleotides line up with TRBD1. CDR3 size: 15 residues. Germline CDR1 and CDR2: SGHAT and FQNNGV. V was pared by 3 bases and J by 2 bases, with 3 bases of the junction left unmatched. CDR3 nucleotide sequence: TGTGCCAGCAGCTTGCGGACAGGAAACACCGGGGAGCTGTTTTTT. Translated: CASSLRTGNTGELFF.

This clonotype has at least ten counts. The V gene is TRBV6-2 or TRBV6-3, the J gene TRBJ1-1, with D unresolved. The CDR3 covers 10 residues. Per the germline V gene, CDR1 is MNHEY and CDR2 is SVGEGT. Trimming pared 8 bases from V and 5 bases from J, leaving 6 bases between. This chain's CDR3 is CASGRTEAFF. In nucleotides, the CDR3 is TGTGCCAGCGGCAGGACTGAAGCTTTCTTT.

The chain combines TRBV20-1 with TRBJ2-7; 8 nucleotides align to TRBD1. Germline values: CDR1 DFQATT, CDR2 SNEGSKA (reference sequence). V shed 5 bases, J shed 3 bases, and the junction held 6 bases outside the gene matches. The CDR3 contains 13 residues. The CDR3 region has the DNA TGCAGTGCTCCCACGGACAGGGTCTACGAGCAGTACTTC. Its translation: CSAPTDRVYEQYF.

This clonotype has more than one count but fewer than ten. The chain has TRBV9 and TRBJ2-7; D remains unclear. The CDR3 consists of 16 residues. Germline V gives CDR1 SGDLS, CDR2 YYNGEE. Between the trimmed V and J ends, which lost 3 bases and 0 bases, there was a span of 16 bases. The CDR3 reads CASSDRAGAISYEQYF. CDR3 sequence (DNA): TGTGCCAGCAGCGATCGTGCAGGCGCCATCTCCTACGAGCAGTACTTC.

With respect to this clonotype: This may stem from a read error, because a much larger clone lies one nucleotide away. The rearrangement uses TRBV12-3 or TRBV12-4 and TRBJ2-7, with TRBD1 matching over 7 bases. With 3 bases clipped from V and 1 base from J, the junction kept 6 bases outside the gene matches. This CDR3 is 15 amino acids long. CDR3 in amino acids: CASSFRDSPSYEQYF. The CDR3 DNA sequence: TGTGCCAGCAGTTTTAGGGACAGTCCTTCCTACGAGCAGTACTTC.

This clonotype was detected ten times or more. The chain combines TRBV7-6 with TRBJ1-6; TRBD1 matches at 9 bases. The J segment lost 8 bases and the V segment lost 5 bases, leaving 10 bases of the junction unmatched. The CDR3 spans 16 residues. CDR1 is SGHVS and CDR2 is FNYEAQ in the germline V gene. CDR3 DNA: TGTGCCAGCAGCCCCCGAACAGGGGGCAAGGATTCACCCCTCCACTTT. It translates to CASSPRTGGKDSPLHF.